This is a list of T cell receptor beta chains from one sample in a study of blood T cell repertoires in COVID-19. Assay used: immunoSEQ multiplex PCR; TCRdb lists only in-frame clones, some missing. The table lists roughly 100,000 clones, approximately 91% of them singletons, with around 5.5% in the top ten. Material for sequencing was peripheral blood. All receptors derive from a human donor in a cohort sampled during active COVID-19. Both conserved end residues are part of each CDR3. D genes are given only for firm matches. Clone size is shown for a subset of rows, as once, few, many or a class of expanded clone.

>.|13|TRBV7-9|TRBJ2-2|TRBD2
CAMGREAGGELFF
TGTGCCATGGGACGGGAGGCAGGCGGGGAGCTGTTTTTT
>.|15|TRBV7-9|TRBJ1-1|.
CASSTVRSLNTEAFF
TGTGCCAGCAGCACCGTGCGGAGTCTGAACACTGAAGCTTTCTTT
>.|14|TRBV24-1|TRBJ1-4|.
CATSDPTVNEKLFF
TGTGCCACCAGTGATCCGACAGTTAATGAAAAACTGTTTTTT
>.|14|TRBV7-9|TRBJ2-7|TRBD2
CASSPSGGPYEQYF
TGTGCCAGCAGCCCGAGCGGGGGACCCTACGAGCAGTACTTC
>once|11|TRBV11-3|TRBJ2-7|.
CASSSNYEQYF
TGTGCCAGCAGCTCCAACTACGAGCAGTACTTC
>once|15|TRBV5-5|TRBJ2-3|.
CASSFLATSTDTQYF
TGTGCCAGCAGCTTCTTGGCGACTAGCACAGATACGCAGTATTTT
>.|14|TRBV7-9|TRBJ1-2|.
CASSLAQGYYGYTF
TGTGCCAGCAGCTTAGCGCAGGGTTACTATGGCTACACCTTC
>.|15|TRBV7-9|TRBJ2-3|.
CASSLRSVRPDTQYF
TGTGCCAGCAGCTTAAGATCTGTGCGTCCAGATACGCAGTATTTT
>.|15|TRBV14|TRBJ1-6|.
CASSQARGWNSPLHF
TGTGCCAGCAGCCAAGCCCGAGGGTGGAATTCACCCCTCCACTTT
>.|14|TRBV10-3|TRBJ2-7|.
CAISESRDHPEQYF
TGTGCCATCAGTGAGTCGCGAGATCACCCCGAGCAGTACTTC
>once|12|TRBV7-9|TRBJ1-2|.
CASTQLEGSYTF
TGTGCCAGCACCCAGCTTGAGGGTAGCTACACCTTC
>.|16|TRBV5-6|TRBJ2-1|.
CASSLDFQVPYNEQFF
TGTGCCAGCAGCTTGGATTTTCAGGTTCCCTACAATGAGCAGTTCTTC
>.|14|TRBV9|TRBJ1-2|.
CASSVGAGPYGYTF
TGTGCCAGCAGCGTAGGTGCGGGTCCCTATGGCTACACCTTC
>once|14|TRBV19|TRBJ1-6|TRBD1
CASRGQGSGSPLHF
TGTGCCAGTAGGGGACAGGGTAGCGGATCACCCCTCCACTTT
>.|18|TRBV19|TRBJ2-1|TRBD2
CASSMEIEEWTRLNEQFF
TGTGCCAGTAGTATGGAGATCGAGGAATGGACTAGACTCAATGAGCAGTTCTTC
>few|12|TRBV6-6|TRBJ1-5|.
CASSLPQQPQHF
TGTGCCAGCAGCCTCCCTCAGCAGCCCCAGCATTTT
>.|17|TRBV7-3|TRBJ2-1|TRBD2
CASSITGTSGGYNEQFF
TGTGCCAGCAGCATTACCGGGACTAGCGGGGGATACAATGAGCAGTTCTTC
>.|16|TRBV7-3|TRBJ2-2|.
CASSLLGASDTGELFF
TGTGCCAGCAGCCTCCTAGGAGCGAGTGACACCGGGGAGCTGTTTTTT
>.|15|TRBV11-2|TRBJ2-7|.
CASSPRSLDSYEQYF
TGTGCCAGCAGCCCCCGAAGTTTGGACAGTTACGAGCAGTACTTC
>.|15|TRBV9|TRBJ2-3|TRBD2
CASSVGTSGTDTQYF
TGTGCCAGCAGCGTAGGGACTAGCGGGACAGATACGCAGTATTTT
>once|16|TRBV9|TRBJ2-1|TRBD2
CASSRGGILGYNEQFF
TGTGCCAGCAGCAGGGGAGGGATCTTAGGTTACAATGAGCAGTTCTTC
>.|15|TRBV5-1|TRBJ2-2|.
CASSSQRDFTGELFF
TGCGCCAGCAGCTCGCAAAGGGACTTCACCGGGGAGCTGTTTTTT
>.|14|TRBV11-2|TRBJ2-5|.
CASSFGQLQETQYF
TGTGCCAGCAGCTTCGGACAGCTCCAAGAGACCCAGTACTTC
>.|14|TRBV10-3|TRBJ2-7|.
CASGGGGQLREQYF
TGTGCCTCGGGGGGCGGTGGCCAGCTACGCGAGCAGTACTTC
>.|13|TRBV7-8|TRBJ2-3|.
CASGPSSTDTQYF
TGTGCCAGCGGCCCTTCTAGCACAGATACGCAGTATTTT
>once|15|TRBV4-1|TRBJ2-7|TRBD2
CASSRVAGVVGEQYF
TGCGCCAGCAGCCGAGTAGCGGGAGTTGTGGGCGAGCAGTACTTC
>.|15|TRBV11-2|TRBJ1-1|.
CASSLTGGMNTEAFF
TGTGCCAGCAGCTTAACTGGGGGGATGAACACTGAAGCTTTCTTT
>few|15|TRBV7-9|TRBJ1-3|.
CASSLDGSSGNTIYF
TGTGCCAGCAGCCTGGACGGGAGCTCTGGAAACACCATATATTTT
>.|14|TRBV10-3|TRBJ1-1|TRBD1
CAIRPTGAGTEAFF
TGTGCCATCAGGCCGACAGGGGCGGGCACTGAAGCTTTCTTT
>.|13|TRBV7-8|TRBJ1-1|.
CASSLVQGYEAFF
TGTGCCAGCAGCTTAGTGCAGGGCTACGAAGCTTTCTTT
>once|15|TRBV9|TRBJ2-5|TRBD1
CASSVGQGVKETQYF
TGTGCCAGCAGCGTAGGACAGGGGGTAAAAGAGACCCAGTACTTC
>.|15|TRBV24-1|TRBJ1-5|.
CATSEDGSSNQPQHF
TGTGCCACCAGTGAAGACGGGTCTAGCAATCAGCCCCAGCATTTT
>.|18|TRBV7-6|TRBJ2-2|.
CASSLEGVQGRVTGELFF
TGTGCCAGCAGCCTAGAGGGGGTCCAGGGAAGGGTTACCGGGGAGCTGTTTTTT
>.|13|TRBV2|TRBJ2-7|TRBD2
CASRLADSYEQYF
TGTGCCAGCAGGCTAGCGGACTCCTACGAGCAGTACTTC
>.|14|TRBV7-2|TRBJ1-2|.
CASSVSGEGYGYTF
TGTGCCAGCAGCGTTTCAGGGGAAGGCTATGGCTACACCTTC
>.|14|TRBV7-2|TRBJ2-7|TRBD1
CASSKTGGDYEQYF
TGTGCCAGCAGCAAGACAGGGGGGGATTACGAGCAGTACTTC
>.|14|TRBV13|TRBJ2-5|.
CASSTGTSQETQYF
TGTGCCAGCAGCACCGGGACTTCGCAAGAGACCCAGTACTTC
>.|16|TRBV5-1|TRBJ2-7|TRBD2
CASSSHRGGLIGEQYF
TGCGCCAGCAGCTCTCACCGCGGGGGGCTCATCGGCGAGCAGTACTTC
>.|14|TRBV9|TRBJ1-4|TRBD1
CASNRGPGTEKLFF
TGTGCCAGCAACAGGGGGCCCGGGACTGAAAAACTGTTTTTT
>.|17|TRBV11-3|TRBJ2-1|TRBD2
CASSSPGAGLADYEQFF
TGTGCCAGCAGCTCCCCCGGCGCGGGACTAGCGGATTATGAGCAGTTCTTC
>.|13|TRBV18|TRBJ1-1|.
CASSPAPNTEAFF
TGTGCCAGCTCACCGGCCCCCAACACTGAAGCTTTCTTT
>.|14|TRBV7-3|TRBJ1-3|.
CASSPGRGGNTIYF
TGTGCCAGCAGCCCGGGGCGGGGAGGAAACACCATATATTTT
>.|17|TRBV9|TRBJ1-1|.
CASSVGPDLTIDGGAFF
TGTGCCAGCAGCGTAGGTCCCGATCTAACCATAGACGGGGGGGCTTTCTTT
>.|13|TRBV27|TRBJ1-1|.
CASSFDPRAEAFF
TGTGCCAGCAGTTTTGATCCTCGGGCTGAAGCTTTCTTT
>.|13|TRBV10-3|TRBJ2-1|.
CAISPPLANEQFF
TGTGCCATCAGTCCCCCCTTGGCCAATGAGCAGTTCTTC
>.|17|TRBV7-9|TRBJ1-2|.
CASSLDKVLLTNYGYTF
TGTGCCAGCAGCTTAGACAAGGTCCTACTAACTAACTATGGCTACACCTTC
>.|15|TRBV28|TRBJ2-3|TRBD2
CASSLGGRVGDTQYF
TGTGCCAGCAGTTTAGGCGGGAGGGTTGGAGATACGCAGTATTTT